This T cell receptor beta chain originates from a study of blood T cell repertoires in COVID-19. Study in general: COVID-19 samples from acute and convalescent phases originated in the United States, Italy and Spain. Nucleic acid was either cDNA or gDNA, and it came from T cells, B-cell-depleted T cells, or PBMCs.

How the authors handled the data: Amplification from reference gene primers served as the basis for estimated nucleated cell counts. Sequencing used immunoSEQ multiplex PCR; TCRdb keeps in-frame clones, though not all of them. V, J and clone size are taken as reported in that table, and D and trimming were inferred from the DNA itself. The sample lists around 230,000 clones, 85% to 90% seen once, with around 10% in the top ten. The Seattle site enrolled patients during active infection and followed them longitudinally. This CDR3 comprises 15 residues. With V trimmed by 3 bases and J by 8 bases, 9 bases remained unmatched. CDR1 and CDR2 from the germline V gene are LNHNV and YYDKDF (reference sequence).

This sequence originates from a man aged 45 to 65 with COVID-19, enrolled during active disease. The specimen sequenced was peripheral blood. The chain links TRBV15 to TRBJ2-1; 8 nucleotides agree with TRBD2. The CDR3 is CATSSGAGEGDEQFF. DNA for the CDR3: TGTGCCACCAGCAGTGGAGCGGGAGAAGGCGATGAGCAGTTCTTC.